The rows below give T cell receptor beta chains drawn from one sample of a study of blood T cell repertoires in COVID-19. The assay was immunoSEQ multiplex PCR, and TCRdb's table has in-frame clones only and misses some. Here the sample spans about 65,000 clones, 80% to 90% being singletons. Sample: peripheral blood. These receptor sequences come from a man older than 75 with acute or convalescent COVID-19. Both conserved end residues are part of each CDR3. The order of the fields is V gene, D gene, J gene, clone size, CDR3 DNA, CDR3 protein. A D gene is named only where the DNA matches it firmly. Only some rows state a clone size, as once, few, many or a class for expanded clones.

V: TRBV5-5; D: .; J: TRBJ1-4; size: .; DNA: TGTGCCAGCAGCGTCAGGGTTGAACATGAAAAACTGTTTTTT; CDR3: CASSVRVEHEKLFF
V: TRBV3-1/TRBV3-2; D: .; J: TRBJ1-1; size: .; DNA: TGTGCCAGCAGCCAAGCGTACTTGGTAACTTTCTTT; CDR3: CASSQAYLVTFF
V: TRBV5-1; D: .; J: TRBJ1-1; size: .; DNA: TGCGCCAGCAGCTTGGCTCCCTCGAACACTGAAGCTTTCTTT; CDR3: CASSLAPSNTEAFF
V: TRBV7-2; D: TRBD2; J: TRBJ2-5; size: .; DNA: TGTGCCAGCAGCTTAGCGCTAGCGGGCAAGACCCAGTACTTC; CDR3: CASSLALAGKTQYF
V: TRBV7-8; D: .; J: TRBJ1-2; size: .; DNA: TGTGCCAGCAGCTTATCGGGGATTGGGGCTAACTATGGCTACACCTTC; CDR3: CASSLSGIGANYGYTF
V: TRBV6-1; D: .; J: TRBJ2-4; size: few; DNA: TGTGCCAGCAGTGAGCGCGGGGCTGGGGCCAAAAACATTCAGTACTTC; CDR3: CASSERGAGAKNIQYF
V: TRBV18; D: .; J: TRBJ1-3; size: .; DNA: TGTGCCAGCTCCCCTGACCGGGGAATCGGTGGAAACACCATATATTTT; CDR3: CASSPDRGIGGNTIYF
V: TRBV5-1; D: TRBD1; J: TRBJ1-2; size: .; DNA: TGCGCCAGCAGCACAGACAGGGTCGGCTACACCTTC; CDR3: CASSTDRVGYTF
V: TRBV9; D: .; J: TRBJ1-2; size: .; DNA: TGTGCCAGCAGCGTAGGGAATCAGGACTATGGCTACACCTTC; CDR3: CASSVGNQDYGYTF
V: TRBV2; D: .; J: TRBJ1-6; size: .; DNA: TGTGCCAGCAGCCCGAATAGCTATTCACCCCTCCACTTT; CDR3: CASSPNSYSPLHF
V: TRBV3-1/TRBV3-2; D: .; J: TRBJ2-2; size: .; DNA: TGTGCCAGCAGCCAGGCAGGGGCGTACACCGGGGAGCTGTTTTTT; CDR3: CASSQAGAYTGELFF
V: TRBV5-1; D: TRBD1; J: TRBJ1-3; size: .; DNA: TGCGCCAGCAGCGTGGGGACAGACAGTGGAAACACCATATATTTT; CDR3: CASSVGTDSGNTIYF
V: TRBV3-1/TRBV3-2; D: TRBD1; J: TRBJ2-5; size: .; DNA: TGTGCCAGCAGCCAAGACCAGACAGGGAGTAGAGAGACCCAGTACTTC; CDR3: CASSQDQTGSRETQYF
V: TRBV10-1; D: .; J: TRBJ2-1; size: .; DNA: TGCGCCAGCAGTGACAGGGGCAGTTACAATGAGCAGTTCTTC; CDR3: CASSDRGSYNEQFF
V: TRBV5-1; D: TRBD1; J: TRBJ2-5; size: .; DNA: TGCGCCAGCAGCTTCACAGGGGGCAAGGAGACCCAGTACTTC; CDR3: CASSFTGGKETQYF
V: TRBV19; D: TRBD2; J: TRBJ2-1; size: .; DNA: TGTGCCAGTAGTTCTAGCGGGGGGGACTCCTACAATGAGCAGTTCTTC; CDR3: CASSSSGGDSYNEQFF
V: TRBV5-6; D: .; J: TRBJ2-3; size: once; DNA: TGTGCCAGCAGCTTGGCAGGGGAAGGTACGCAGTATTTT; CDR3: CASSLAGEGTQYF
V: TRBV6-5; D: .; J: TRBJ1-1; size: .; DNA: TGTGCCAGCAGCGCACAGCAGAACACTGAAGCTTTCTTT; CDR3: CASSAQQNTEAFF
V: TRBV9; D: .; J: TRBJ1-1; size: once; DNA: TGTGCCAGCAGCGTAGTGGGGGACTCGAACACTGAAGCTTTCTTT; CDR3: CASSVVGDSNTEAFF
V: TRBV7-9; D: TRBD2; J: TRBJ2-7; size: .; DNA: TGTGCCAGCAGCTTCGGGGGGGCCTCCTACGAGCAGTACTTC; CDR3: CASSFGGASYEQYF
V: TRBV2; D: TRBD2; J: TRBJ2-3; size: .; DNA: TGTGCCAGCAGTGACGGGGGGGGTAGCACAGATACGCAGTATTTT; CDR3: CASSDGGGSTDTQYF
V: TRBV18; D: .; J: TRBJ2-1; size: .; DNA: TGTGCCAGCTCACGGAATAGCGGCGACTACAATGAGCAGTTCTTC; CDR3: CASSRNSGDYNEQFF
V: TRBV14; D: .; J: TRBJ1-6; size: few; DNA: TGTGCCAGCAGCCCAGGGCCCGCCAGGCATCCACCCCTCCACTTT; CDR3: CASSPGPARHPPLHF
V: TRBV19; D: .; J: TRBJ1-1; size: few; DNA: TGTGCCAGCGGACCCGGGGGGCGAGGCGTTACTGAAGCTTTCTTT; CDR3: CASGPGGRGVTEAFF